The 10 T cell receptor beta chains below were found in one sample sequenced in a study of human T cells and chemical hapten exposure. Time point reported: patch test 2, 6 weeks after DPC sensitization. The treatment denotes: therapeutic diphenylcyclopropenone sensitization with weekly scalp DPC. One entry per CDR3 protein, called by TCRdb with MiXCR from the RACE reads. The table shows fewer than 90,000 distinct CDR3 sequences, with about 6.6% occurring only once. This material consisted of whole blood, taken in connection with sensitization to the hapten diphenylcyclopropenone (DPC). The receptors originated from a woman aged 25-40 years with alopecia areata. Some clones in this sample may be carry-over from other donors' samples.

This clonotype showed up many times. The genes are TRBV3-1 and TRBJ1-3; TRBD1 is a possible D gene (5 bases). This CDR3 has 12 amino acids. The germline V and J ends were trimmed by 3 bases and 11 bases, with 11 bases remaining between them. Germline values: CDR1 LGHDT, CDR2 YNNKEL (reference sequence). CDR3 DNA sequence: TGTGCCAGCAGCCATACAGGATCCGCCATATATTTT. Translation gives CASSHTGSAIYF.

This clonotype was detected many times. V is TRBV6-5 and J is TRBJ2-5, with TRBD2 matching 9 bases. The CDR3 consists of 16 residues. Unmatched junction bases numbered 8, after V lost 4 bases and J lost 2 bases. CDR1 is MNHEY and CDR2 is SVGAGI in the germline V gene. The DNA for the CDR3 is TGTGCCAGCAGTTCCTTGACTAGCGGAAAGCAAGAGACCCAGTACTTC. This codes for CASSSLTSGKQETQYF.

This clonotype has a handful of counts. Written as DNA, the CDR3 is TGTGCCAGCAGTTTTGGGGGGAACAGAAGCAATCAGCCCCAGCATTTT. Protein product: CASSFGGNRSNQPQHF. The chain combines TRBV6-6 with TRBJ1-5, with a tentative D call TRBD1 (5 bases). This CDR3 region has 16 residues. V was trimmed by 4 bases and J by 1 base, leaving 14 bases between them. Germline V gene data show CDR1 as MNHNY and CDR2 as SVGAGI (reference sequence).

In regard to this clonotype: This sequence may be a read error, since a much larger clone differs from it by one base. This chain connects TRBV6-5 to TRBJ2-7, with 7 nucleotides matching TRBD1. CDR3 length: 13 residues. CDR1 and CDR2 (germline): MNHEY, SVGAGI. V lost 8 bases to trimming and J lost 3 bases; unmatched junction nucleotides: 7. CDR3 bases: TGTGCCAGCTGGGGACAGAGAGACTACGAGCAGTACTTC. Protein sequence: CASWGQRDYEQYF.

This clonotype was detected many times. The rearrangement links TRBV6-1 to TRBJ2-5, with TRBD2 matching 12 bases. Unmatched junction bases numbered 6, after V lost 3 bases and J lost 4 bases. CDR1 is MNHNS, CDR2 SASEGT, per germline. This CDR3 spans 16 amino acids. CDR3 DNA: TGTGCCAGCAGTGAGACTAGCGGGGGCGGGGGAGAGACCCAGTACTTC. Protein product: CASSETSGGGGETQYF.

At least ten counts were recorded for this clonotype. The genes are TRBV29-1 and TRBJ2-3; TRBD1 is a possible D gene (8 bases). The germline gives CDR1 SQVTM, CDR2 ANQGSEA. The CDR3 length is 16 residues. Trimming shortened V by 7 bases and J by 2 bases, and 22 bases separated the two germline ends. This chain's CDR3 is CSAKRGQGGDTDTQYF. CDR3 DNA: TGCAGCGCCAAGAGAGGACAGGGAGGGGACACAGATACGCAGTATTTT.

In this sample, this clonotype turned up a few times. The gene calls are TRBV20-1 and TRBJ1-1; D not resolved. The V gene's germline CDR1 is DFQATT and CDR2 SNEGSKA (reference sequence). CDR3 length: 14 residues. V lost 2 bases, J lost 1 base, and 11 bases lay in between. CDR3 bases: TGCAGTGCTAGATATTACGAGAAGAACACTGAAGCTTTCTTT. It is translated as CSARYYEKNTEAFF.

J is TRBJ1-3 and V is TRBV3-1; 8 nucleotides line up with TRBD1. CDR1 LGHDT and CDR2 YNNKEL come from the germline V gene (reference sequence). Germline trimming cut 6 bases from V and 4 bases from J; bases unmatched to any gene: 8. The CDR3 is 15 amino acids. In DNA form, the CDR3 reads TGTGCCAGCAGTTACGACAGGGGCCAAGGAAACACCATATATTTT. Residues: CASSYDRGQGNTIYF.

In this sample, this clonotype turned up many times. The genes are TRBV29-1 and TRBJ2-3; D ambiguous. V was clipped by 6 bases and J by 0 bases, with 1 base between them. Germline-derived CDR1 and CDR2 are SQVTM and ANQGSEA. The CDR3 is made up of 10 amino acids. The CDR3 sequence is CSVSTDTQYF. In DNA, the CDR3 is TGCAGCGTCAGCACAGATACGCAGTATTTT.

This clonotype was seen at least ten times. The V gene is TRBV2, the J gene TRBJ2-1; a weak D match, TRBD1 (5 bases). This CDR3 spans 11 amino acids. Germline CDR1 is SNHLY and CDR2 is FYNNEI. Trimming pared 4 bases from V and 13 bases from J, leaving 11 bases between. The CDR3: CASSVGAGQFF. CDR3 bases: TGTGCCAGCAGTGTAGGGGCAGGACAGTTCTTC.